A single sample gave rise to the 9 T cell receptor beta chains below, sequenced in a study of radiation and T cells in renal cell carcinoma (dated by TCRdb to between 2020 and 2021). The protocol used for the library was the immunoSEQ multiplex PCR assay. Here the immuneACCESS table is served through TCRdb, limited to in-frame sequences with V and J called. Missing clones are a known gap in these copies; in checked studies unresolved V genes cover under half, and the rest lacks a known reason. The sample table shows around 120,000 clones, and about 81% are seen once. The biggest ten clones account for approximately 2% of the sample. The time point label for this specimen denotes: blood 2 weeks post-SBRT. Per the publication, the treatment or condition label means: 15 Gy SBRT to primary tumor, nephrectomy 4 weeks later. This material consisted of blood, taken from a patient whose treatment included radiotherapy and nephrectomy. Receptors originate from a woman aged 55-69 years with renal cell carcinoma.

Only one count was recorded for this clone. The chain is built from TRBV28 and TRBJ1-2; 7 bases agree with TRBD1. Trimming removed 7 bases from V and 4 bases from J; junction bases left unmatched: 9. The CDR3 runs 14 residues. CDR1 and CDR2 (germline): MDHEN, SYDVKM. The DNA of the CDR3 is TGTGCCAGCACCTTGGACAGGCCTCTCTATGGCTACACCTTC. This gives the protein CASTLDRPLYGYTF.

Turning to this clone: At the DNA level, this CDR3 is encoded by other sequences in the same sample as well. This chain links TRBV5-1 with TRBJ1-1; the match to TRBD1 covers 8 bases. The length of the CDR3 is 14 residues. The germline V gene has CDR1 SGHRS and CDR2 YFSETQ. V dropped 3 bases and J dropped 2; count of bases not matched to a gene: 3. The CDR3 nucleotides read TGCGCCAGCAGCTCCGGACAGGGAAACACTGAAGCTTTCTTT. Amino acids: CASSSGQGNTEAFF.

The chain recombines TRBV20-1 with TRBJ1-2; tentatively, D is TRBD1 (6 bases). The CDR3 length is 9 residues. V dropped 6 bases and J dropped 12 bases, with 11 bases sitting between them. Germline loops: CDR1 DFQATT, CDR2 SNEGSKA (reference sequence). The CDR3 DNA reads TGCAGTGCCGGGGGGGCTGACACCTTC. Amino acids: CSAGGADTF.

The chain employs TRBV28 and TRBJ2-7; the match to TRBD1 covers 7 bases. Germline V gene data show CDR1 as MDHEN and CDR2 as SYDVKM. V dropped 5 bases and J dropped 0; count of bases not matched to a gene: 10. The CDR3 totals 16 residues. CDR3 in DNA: TGTGCCAGCAGTATATTAGACAGGGCCAACTCCTACGAGCAGTACTTC. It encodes CASSILDRANSYEQYF.

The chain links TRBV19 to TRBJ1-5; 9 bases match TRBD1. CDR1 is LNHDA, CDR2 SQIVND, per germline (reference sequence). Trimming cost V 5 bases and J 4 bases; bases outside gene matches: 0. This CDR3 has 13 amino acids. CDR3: CASSGTGNQPQHF. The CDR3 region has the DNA TGTGCCAGTAGTGGGACAGGGAATCAGCCCCAGCATTTT.

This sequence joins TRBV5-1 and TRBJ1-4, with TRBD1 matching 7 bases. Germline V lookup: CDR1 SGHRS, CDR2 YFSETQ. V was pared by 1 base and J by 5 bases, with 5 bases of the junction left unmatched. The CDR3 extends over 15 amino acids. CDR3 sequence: CASSLQTGSNEKLFF. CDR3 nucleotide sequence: TGCGCCAGCAGCTTGCAGACAGGGAGCAATGAAAAACTGTTTTTT.

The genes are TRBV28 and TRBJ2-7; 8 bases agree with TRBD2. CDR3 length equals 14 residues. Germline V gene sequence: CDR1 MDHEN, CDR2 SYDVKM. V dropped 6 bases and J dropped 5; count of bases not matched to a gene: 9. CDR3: CASRMAGGANEQYF. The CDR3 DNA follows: TGTGCCAGCAGGATGGCCGGGGGGGCAAACGAGCAGTACTTC.

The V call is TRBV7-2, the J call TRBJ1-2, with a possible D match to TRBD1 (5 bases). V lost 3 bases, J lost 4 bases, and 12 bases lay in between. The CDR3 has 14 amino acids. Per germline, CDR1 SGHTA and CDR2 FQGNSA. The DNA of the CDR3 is TGTGCCAGCAGCTTGGGGGGACGGATCTATGGCTACACCTTC. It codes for CASSLGGRIYGYTF.

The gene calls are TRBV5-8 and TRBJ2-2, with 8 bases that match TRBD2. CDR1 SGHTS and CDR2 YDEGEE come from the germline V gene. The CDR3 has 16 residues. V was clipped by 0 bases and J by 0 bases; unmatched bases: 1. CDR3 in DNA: TGTGCCAGCAGCTTGGGGACTAGCCCGAACACCGGGGAGCTGTTTTTT. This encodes CASSLGTSPNTGELFF.